Each of the 12 T cell receptor beta chains below was sequenced from the same sample in a study of control samples from healthy donors and cancer patients. Generated by immunoSEQ multiplex PCR, the TCRdb table keeps only in-frame clones and is missing some. The sample comprises about 83,000 clones, 90% to 95% of which are singletons, and about 15% rests with the top ten. Sequencing was performed on blood. The receptor source for this set is a man aged 25-45 years in good health.

This rearrangement joins TRBV27 to TRBJ2-3; D is undetermined. Trimming stripped 6 bases from V and 8 bases from J, with 27 bases between. The CDR3 is 17 amino acids. Germline V gives CDR1 MNHEY, CDR2 SMNVEV (reference sequence). The CDR3 DNA is TGTGCCAGCAGCACTACTACTATCCCTAAGGACCGCCTTACGCAGTATTTT. Translating gives CASSTTTIPKDRLTQYF.

This rearrangement joins TRBV4-1 to TRBJ1-6, with 7 bases identical to TRBD1. V lost 0 bases to trimming and J lost 2 bases; unmatched junction nucleotides: 13. CDR1 is MGHRA, CDR2 YSYEKL, per germline. This CDR3 comprises 20 residues. CDR3 sequence (DNA): TGCGCCAGCAGCCAAGACTCCGGGGACAGTATTCTCCCCTATAATTCACCCCTCCACTTT. Amino acid sequence: CASSQDSGDSILPYNSPLHF.

This chain uses TRBV14 with TRBJ2-7; D remains ambiguous. Looked up from germline, CDR1 is SGHDN and CDR2 is FVKESK. The CDR3 totals 15 residues. V lost 0 bases and J 7 bases, leaving 16 bases between the germline ends. The CDR3 reads CASSQESARLREQYF. The CDR3 bases are TGTGCCAGCAGCCAAGAGTCGGCGAGGCTGAGGGAGCAGTACTTC. The whole variable domain, filled in from reference TRBV14 and TRBJ2-7, reads EAGVTQFPSHSVIEKGQTVTLRCDPISGHDNLYWYRRVMGKEIKFLLHFVKESKQDESGMPNNRFLAERTGGTYSTLKVQPAELEDSGVYFCASSQESARLREQYFGPGTRLTVT.

The gene calls are TRBV28 and TRBJ1-4; D is unclear. With 3 bases removed from V and 0 bases from J, the gap between germline ends came to 11 bases. The CDR3 has 16 amino acids. The germline V gene encodes CDR1 MDHEN and CDR2 SYDVKM. The CDR3 reads CASSLRARTTNEKLFF. DNA for the CDR3: TGTGCCAGCAGTTTGAGGGCCAGAACAACTAATGAAAAACTGTTTTTT.

The chain couples TRBV3-1 (or the pseudogene TRBV3-2) to TRBJ1-2; a weak D match, TRBD1 (6 bases). CDR3 length: 14 amino acids. V lost 3 bases and J lost 7, with 15 bases in between. Germline V gene data show CDR1 as LGHDT and CDR2 as YNNKEL (reference sequence). The CDR3 coding sequence is TGTGCCAGCAGCCACCCGAGGGACATCCGTGGCTACACCTTC. Translation gives CASSHPRDIRGYTF.

In its sample, this clone was seen once. V and J are TRBV28 and TRBJ2-1; 7 bases map to TRBD2. The ends lost 3 bases at V and 7 bases at J; junction bases unmatched: 9. Germline assignment: CDR1 MDHEN and CDR2 SYDVKM. The CDR3 extends over 15 amino acids. CDR3 residues: CASSLGGEGKNEQFF. CDR3 bases: TGTGCCAGCAGTTTGGGAGGGGAGGGTAAGAATGAGCAGTTCTTC.

V is TRBV24-1 and J is TRBJ2-7, with 8 bases identical to TRBD1. The CDR3 contains 16 residues. CDR1 and CDR2 from the germline V gene are KGHDR and SFDVKD. With 1 base clipped from V and 0 bases from J, the junction kept 4 bases outside the gene matches. The CDR3 DNA reads as TGTGCCACCAGTGATTTCGGGACAGGTGTCTCCTACGAGCAGTACTTC. Amino acids: CATSDFGTGVSYEQYF.

The chain joins TRBV7-9 to TRBJ2-6; D call uncertain. CDR1 is SEHNR and CDR2 is FQNEAQ in the germline V gene (reference sequence). This CDR3 contains 15 residues. V lost 6 bases, J lost 0 bases, and 9 bases lay in between. The DNA of the CDR3 is TGTGCCAGCAGTCGCACCTCCTCTGGGGCCAACGTCCTGACTTTC. Amino acid sequence: CASSRTSSGANVLTF.

The chain recombines TRBV19 with TRBJ1-2; 9 positions agree with TRBD1. CDR3 length: 14 residues. From germline, CDR1 is LNHDA and CDR2 SQIVND (reference sequence). The V gene end was trimmed by 7 bases and the J gene end by 4 bases; junction bases not matched to a gene: 7. The DNA for the CDR3 is TGTGCCAGTACGACAGGGGGTAAAGGCTATGGCTACACCTTC. It is translated as CASTTGGKGYGYTF.

The chain links TRBV5-6 to TRBJ2-2; 11 bases fit TRBD2. Germline CDR1 SGHDT, CDR2 YYEEEE. The CDR3 loop spans 15 amino acids. Losses at the gene ends were 5 bases for V and 7 bases for J; bases not matched to a gene: 7. The CDR3: CASRASGGPDGELFF. DNA of the CDR3: TGTGCCAGCAGGGCTAGCGGGGGGCCGGACGGGGAGCTGTTTTTT.

The chain is built from TRBV19 and TRBJ2-3; the match to TRBD2 covers 9 bases. The V and J ends lost 10 bases and 1 base, in that order; junction bases with no gene match: 18. This CDR3 comprises 18 residues. CDR1 and CDR2 from the germline V gene are LNHDA and SQIVND (reference sequence). The chain's CDR3 is CATSFALAGTWGTDTQYF. DNA for the CDR3: TGTGCCACCTCCTTCGCGCTAGCGGGGACATGGGGCACAGATACGCAGTATTTT. Full variable domain (rest looked up from reference TRBV19 and TRBJ2-3): DGGITQSPKYLFRKEGQNVTLSCEQNLNHDAMYWYRQDPGQGLRLIYYSQIVNDFQKGDIAEGYSVSREKKESFPLTVTSAQKNPTAFYLCATSFALAGTWGTDTQYFGPGTRLTVL.

This rearrangement joins TRBV5-1 to TRBJ2-1, with 7 positions matching TRBD2. The CDR3 is 13 residues long. Germline V lookup: CDR1 SGHRS, CDR2 YFSETQ. V lost 4 bases, J lost 6 bases, and 4 bases stayed unmatched. The CDR3 sequence: CASSRTRPNEQFF. The CDR3 nucleotides are TGCGCCAGCAGCAGGACTAGACCCAATGAGCAGTTCTTC.